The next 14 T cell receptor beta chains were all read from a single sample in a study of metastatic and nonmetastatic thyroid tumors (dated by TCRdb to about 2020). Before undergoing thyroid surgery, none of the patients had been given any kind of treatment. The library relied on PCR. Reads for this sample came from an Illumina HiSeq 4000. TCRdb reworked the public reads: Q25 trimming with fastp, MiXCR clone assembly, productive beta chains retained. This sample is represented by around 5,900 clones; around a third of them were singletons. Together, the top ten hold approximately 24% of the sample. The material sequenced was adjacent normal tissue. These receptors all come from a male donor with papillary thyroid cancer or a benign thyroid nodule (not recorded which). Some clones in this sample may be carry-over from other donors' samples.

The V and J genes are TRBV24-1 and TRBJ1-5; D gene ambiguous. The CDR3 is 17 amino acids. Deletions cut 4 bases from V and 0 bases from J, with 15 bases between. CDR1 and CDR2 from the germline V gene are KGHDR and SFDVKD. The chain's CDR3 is CATSESSGLYSNQPQHF. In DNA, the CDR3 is TGTGCCACCAGTGAATCCTCGGGCCTGTATAGCAATCAGCCCCAGCATTTT.

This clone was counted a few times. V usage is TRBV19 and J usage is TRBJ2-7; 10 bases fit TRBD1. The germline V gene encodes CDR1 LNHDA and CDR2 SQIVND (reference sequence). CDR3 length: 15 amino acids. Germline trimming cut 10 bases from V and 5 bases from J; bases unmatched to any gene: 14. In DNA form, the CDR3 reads TGTGCCACCCGCTCGCCGCGGGACAGGGGAAACGAGCAGTACTTC. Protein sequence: CATRSPRDRGNEQYF.

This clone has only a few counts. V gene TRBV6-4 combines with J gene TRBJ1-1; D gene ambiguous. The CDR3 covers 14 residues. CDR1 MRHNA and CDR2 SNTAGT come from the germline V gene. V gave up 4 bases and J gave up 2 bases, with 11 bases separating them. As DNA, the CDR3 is TGTGCCAGCAGTGCTGACAACTCCAACACTGAAGCTTTCTTT. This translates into CASSADNSNTEAFF.

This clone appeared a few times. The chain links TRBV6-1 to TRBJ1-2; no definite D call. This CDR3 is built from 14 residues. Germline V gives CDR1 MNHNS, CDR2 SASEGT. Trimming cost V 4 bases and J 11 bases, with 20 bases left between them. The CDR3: CASSGSLAKYGYTF. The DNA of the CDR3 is TGTGCCAGCAGTGGATCTTTAGCTAAATACGGATACACCTTC.

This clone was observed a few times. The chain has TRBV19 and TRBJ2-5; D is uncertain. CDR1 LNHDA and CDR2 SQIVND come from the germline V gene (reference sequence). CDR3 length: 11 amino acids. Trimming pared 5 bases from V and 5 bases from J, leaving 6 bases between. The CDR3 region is CASSLQETQYF. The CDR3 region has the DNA TGTGCCAGTAGTCTGCAGGAGACCCAGTACTTC.

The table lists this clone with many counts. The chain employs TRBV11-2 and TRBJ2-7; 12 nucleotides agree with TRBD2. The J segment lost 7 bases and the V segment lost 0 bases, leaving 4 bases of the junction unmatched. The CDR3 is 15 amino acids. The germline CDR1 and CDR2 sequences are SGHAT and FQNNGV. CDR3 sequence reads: CASSLDPSGRGEQYF. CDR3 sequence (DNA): TGTGCCAGCAGCTTAGATCCTAGCGGGAGGGGGGAGCAGTACTTC.

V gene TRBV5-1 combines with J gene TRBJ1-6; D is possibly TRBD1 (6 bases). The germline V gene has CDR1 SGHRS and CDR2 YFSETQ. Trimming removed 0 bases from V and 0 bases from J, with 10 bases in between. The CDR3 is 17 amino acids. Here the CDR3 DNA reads TGCGCCAGCAGCTTGGAAGGGGGGAGCTCCTATAATTCACCCCTCCACTTT. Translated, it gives CASSLEGGSSYNSPLHF.

This CDR3 is CAWSVGRVREQYF. For the CDR3, the DNA is TGTGCCTGGAGTGTAGGAAGGGTTCGCGAGCAGTACTTC. The gene calls are TRBV30 and TRBJ2-7, with no clear D. The CDR3 is 13 amino acids. The ends were cut back, 0 bases at V and 6 bases at J, with 12 bases in the middle. Germline loops: CDR1 GTSNPN, CDR2 SVGIG (reference sequence).

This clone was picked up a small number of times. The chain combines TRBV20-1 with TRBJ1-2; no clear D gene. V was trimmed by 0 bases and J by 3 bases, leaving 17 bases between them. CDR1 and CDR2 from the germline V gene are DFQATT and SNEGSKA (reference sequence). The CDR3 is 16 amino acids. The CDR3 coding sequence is TGCAGTGCTAGAGACCGCCTGGGAGTAGGTCACTATGGCTACACCTTC. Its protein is CSARDRLGVGHYGYTF.

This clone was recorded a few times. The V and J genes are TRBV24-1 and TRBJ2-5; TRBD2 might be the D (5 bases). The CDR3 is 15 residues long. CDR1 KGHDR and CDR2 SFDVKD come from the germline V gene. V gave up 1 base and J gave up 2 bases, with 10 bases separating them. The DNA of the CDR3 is TGTGCCACCAGTGATTTTACAGCGGTGCAAGAGACCCAGTACTTC. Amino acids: CATSDFTAVQETQYF.

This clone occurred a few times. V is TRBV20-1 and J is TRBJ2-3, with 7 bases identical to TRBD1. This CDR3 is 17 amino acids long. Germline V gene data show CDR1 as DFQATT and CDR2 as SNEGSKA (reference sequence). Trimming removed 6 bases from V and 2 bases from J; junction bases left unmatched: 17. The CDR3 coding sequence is TGCAGTGCCGACCTACTCCGGGACAGCACCACCACAGATACGCAGTATTTT. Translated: CSADLLRDSTTTDTQYF.

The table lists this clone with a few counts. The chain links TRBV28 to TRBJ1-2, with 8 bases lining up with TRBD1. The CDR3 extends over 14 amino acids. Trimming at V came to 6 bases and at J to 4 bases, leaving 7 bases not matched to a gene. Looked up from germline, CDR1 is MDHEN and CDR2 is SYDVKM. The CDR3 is CASSDRDRPYGYTF. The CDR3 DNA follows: TGTGCCAGCAGCGACCGGGACAGGCCCTATGGCTACACCTTC.

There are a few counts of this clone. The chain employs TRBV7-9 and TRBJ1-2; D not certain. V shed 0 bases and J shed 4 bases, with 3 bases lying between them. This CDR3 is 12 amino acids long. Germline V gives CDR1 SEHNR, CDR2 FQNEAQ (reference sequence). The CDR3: CASSLATYGYTF. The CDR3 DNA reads TGTGCCAGCAGCTTAGCTACCTATGGCTACACCTTC.

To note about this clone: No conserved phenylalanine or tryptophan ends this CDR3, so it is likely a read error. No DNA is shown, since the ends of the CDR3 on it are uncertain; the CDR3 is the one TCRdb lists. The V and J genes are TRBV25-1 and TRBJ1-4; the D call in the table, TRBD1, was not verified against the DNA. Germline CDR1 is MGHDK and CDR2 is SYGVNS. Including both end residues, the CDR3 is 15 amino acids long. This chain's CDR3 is CASSLGTTGLEKLFC.